The clone carrying this TCR beta chain was detected a few times. The antigen is unknown. This CDR3 has 13 residues. Trimming took 4 bases from V and 4 from J, leaving 10 bases between them. Germline V gives CDR1 SGHTA, CDR2 FQGNSA. 5'RACE primed from the constant segment yielded TCR alpha and TCR beta cDNA libraries bearing sample barcodes and UMIs. One entry per CDR3 protein results from TCRdb running MiXCR on the 5' RACE reads. The table includes fewer than 400,000 distinct CDR3 sequences, roughly 13% detected once. The source of the sample is a study of T-cell memory formation after mild COVID-19. The wider study: Clusters of TCRs were largely donor specific. Findings of the study overall: Nothing confirmed that second-wave clones peaking on day 37 were specific for SARS-CoV-2.

The V call is TRBV7-2, the J call TRBJ2-5; tentatively, D is TRBD1 (6 bases). The receptor was derived from a man aged 18 to 30 who had mild COVID-19 (a few samples of this study predate the infection). Cell type and time point are not known. Source material: PBMCs or a T cell subset sorted from them (not recorded which). For the CDR3, the DNA is TGTGCCAGCAGCTCGACGACAGGAGAGACCCAGTACTTC. Translated, it gives CASSSTTGETQYF. The complete variable domain, with remaining parts taken from reference TRBV7-2 and TRBJ2-5, reads GAGVSQSPSNKVTEKGKDVELRCDPISGHTALYWYRQSLGQGLEFLIYFQGNSAPDKSGLPSDRFSAERTGGSVSTLTIQRTQQEDSAVYLCASSSTTGETQYFGPGTRLLVL.